The text below deals with one TCR beta chain. The data were taken from a study of blood T cell repertoires in COVID-19. About the study: Samples came from the United States, Italy and Spain, spanning acute and convalescent COVID-19. Sources were T cells, B-cell-depleted T cells, or PBMCs; the material itself was cDNA or gDNA.

The CDR3 has 16 amino acids. CDR1 is SGHTA, CDR2 FQGTGA, per germline. Trimming at V came to 2 bases and at J to 1 base, leaving 5 bases not matched to a gene. Original processing notes: Amplification from reference gene primers served as the basis for estimated nucleated cell counts. The protocol was immunoSEQ multiplex PCR, while the TCRdb copy is restricted to in-frame clones and leaves out a portion. V and J calls and clone size are given by that table; D and trimming were obtained from the DNA. The sample has 30,000 to 45,000 clones; over 80% are singletons. Sequenced input: peripheral blood. The rearrangement links TRBV7-3 to TRBJ2-1; 7 nucleotides agree with TRBD2. This TCR came from a human donor in a cohort sampled during active COVID-19. This CDR3 reads CASSLAGTTSYNEQFF. The CDR3 DNA follows: TGTGCCAGCAGCTTAGCCGGGACTACATCCTACAATGAGCAGTTCTTC.